This T cell receptor (beta chain) was sequenced for a study of blood T cells in healthy people across ages. A sample-barcoded 5' primer and a J-beta primer mix were used in a second PCR of about 7 to 12 cycles. TCRdb re-derived calls from the 5' RACE reads in MiXCR, one entry per CDR3 protein. The data contain some 1.5 million distinct CDR3 sequences, 28% of them seen just once; the ten biggest clones take up 7.7%. The length of the CDR3 is 15 residues. CDR1 DFQATT and CDR2 SNEGSKA come from the germline V gene (reference sequence). Trimming removed 1 base from V and 8 bases from J; junction bases left unmatched: 8.

The source material was blood. The V call is TRBV20-1, the J call TRBJ2-1, with 10 nucleotides matching TRBD2. The receptor was derived from a woman in her twenties or thirties in good health. CDR3 in amino acids: CSARGPSGSGYEQFF. CDR3 in DNA: TGCAGTGCTAGAGGTCCTAGCGGGAGCGGCTATGAGCAGTTCTTC.